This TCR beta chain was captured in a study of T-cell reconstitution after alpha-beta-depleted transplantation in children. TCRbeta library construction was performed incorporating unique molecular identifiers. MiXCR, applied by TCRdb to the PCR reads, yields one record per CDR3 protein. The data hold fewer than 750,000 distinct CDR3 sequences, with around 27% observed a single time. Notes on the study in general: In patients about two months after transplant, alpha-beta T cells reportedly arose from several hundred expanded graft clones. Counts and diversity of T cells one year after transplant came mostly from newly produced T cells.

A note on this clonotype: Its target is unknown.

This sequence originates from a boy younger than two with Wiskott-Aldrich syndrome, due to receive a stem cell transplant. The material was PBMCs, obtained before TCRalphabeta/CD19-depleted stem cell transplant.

CDR3 in amino acids: CASSPLRQGQPQHF. The CDR3, as DNA: TGTGCCAGCAGCCCCCTGAGGCAGGGCCAGCCCCAGCATTTT. The rearrangement joins TRBV21-1 to TRBJ1-5; the table calls TRBD1, which could not be checked here. TRBV21-1 is a pseudogene segment. CDR3 length equals 14 residues.